This TCR beta chain was sequenced during a study of cytomegalovirus exposure and HLA in healthy donors. V shed 5 bases and J 2 bases; nucleotides not matched to a gene: 7. Germline-derived CDR1 and CDR2 are SGHAT and FQDESV (reference sequence). The CDR3 length is 16 residues. The PCR made use of 60 Vbeta and 13 Jbeta primers. Assay used: immunoSEQ multiplex PCR; TCRdb lists only in-frame clones, some missing. The table has 140,000 to 150,000 clones, over 60% seen once. This clone turned up a few times. The clonotype comes from a woman aged 60-75 years in good health and CMV-seronegative. The chain employs TRBV11-1 and TRBJ2-1, with 9 bases lining up with TRBD1. The sequenced material came from PBMCs. CDR3 residues: CASSPGQGTTYNEQFF. The CDR3 DNA is TGTGCCAGCAGCCCTGGACAGGGGACAACCTACAATGAGCAGTTCTTC.